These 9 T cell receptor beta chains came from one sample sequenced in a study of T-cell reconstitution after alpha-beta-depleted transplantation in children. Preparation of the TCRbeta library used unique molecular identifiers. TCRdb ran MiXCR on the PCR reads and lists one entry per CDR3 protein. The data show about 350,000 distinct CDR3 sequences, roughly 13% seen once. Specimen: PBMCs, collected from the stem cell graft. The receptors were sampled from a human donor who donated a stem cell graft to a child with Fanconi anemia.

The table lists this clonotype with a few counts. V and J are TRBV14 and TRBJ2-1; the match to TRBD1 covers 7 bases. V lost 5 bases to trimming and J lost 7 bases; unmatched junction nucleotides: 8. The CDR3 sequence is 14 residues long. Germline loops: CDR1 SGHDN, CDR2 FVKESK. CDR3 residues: CASSVHRGGNEQFF. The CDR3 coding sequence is TGTGCCAGCAGCGTACACAGGGGCGGGAATGAGCAGTTCTTC.

The CDR3 sequence: CSVRDRASIAEAFF. Here the CDR3 DNA reads TGCAGCGTCCGGGACAGGGCTAGCATAGCTGAAGCTTTCTTT. The chain recombines TRBV29-1 with TRBJ1-1; 9 nucleotides align to TRBD1. This CDR3 is 14 amino acids long. The germline gives CDR1 SQVTM, CDR2 ANQGSEA. V shed 6 bases and J 6 bases; nucleotides not matched to a gene: 11.

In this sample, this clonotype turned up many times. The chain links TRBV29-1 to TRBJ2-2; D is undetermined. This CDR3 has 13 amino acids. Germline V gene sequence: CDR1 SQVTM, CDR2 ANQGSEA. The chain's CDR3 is CSSRASNTGELFF. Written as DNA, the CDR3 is TGCAGTTCCCGGGCGAGTAACACCGGGGAGCTGTTTTTT.

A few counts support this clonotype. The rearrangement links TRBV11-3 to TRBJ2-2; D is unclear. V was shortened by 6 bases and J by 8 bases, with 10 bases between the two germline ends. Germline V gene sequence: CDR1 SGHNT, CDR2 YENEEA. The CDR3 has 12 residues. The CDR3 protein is CASSHKAGELFF. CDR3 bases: TGTGCCAGCAGTCACAAGGCTGGGGAGCTGTTTTTT.

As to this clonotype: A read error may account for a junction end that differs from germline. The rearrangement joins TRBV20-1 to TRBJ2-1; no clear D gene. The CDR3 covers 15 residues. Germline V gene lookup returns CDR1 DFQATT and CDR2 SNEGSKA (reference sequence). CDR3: CSVRRPGPSYNEQFF. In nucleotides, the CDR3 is TGCAGTGTTAGACGGCCCGGGCCCTCCTACAATGAGCAGTTCTTC.

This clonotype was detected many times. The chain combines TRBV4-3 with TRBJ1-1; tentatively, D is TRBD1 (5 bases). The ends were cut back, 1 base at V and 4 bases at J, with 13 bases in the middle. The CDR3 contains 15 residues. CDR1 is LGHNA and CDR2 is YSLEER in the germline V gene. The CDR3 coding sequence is TGCGCCAGCAGCCAAGGGGTCGGGAGGGGCACTGAAGCTTTCTTT. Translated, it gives CASSQGVGRGTEAFF.

The CDR3 loop is CASSGTRTGELFF. The CDR3 DNA reads TGCGCCAGCAGCGGGACTAGGACCGGGGAGCTGTTTTTT. The V call is TRBV5-1, the J call TRBJ2-2; 8 nucleotides agree with TRBD2. The CDR3 length is 13 residues. Germline CDR1 is SGHRS and CDR2 is YFSETQ. J lost 5 bases, V lost 4 bases, and 1 base had no gene match.

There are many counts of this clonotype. CDR3 sequence (DNA): TGTGCCAGTAGTAACGACTGGACACCCTTCAATGAGCAGTTCTTC. It translates to CASSNDWTPFNEQFF. The chain joins TRBV19 to TRBJ2-1, with TRBD1 as a possible D gene (5 bases). There are 15 residues in the CDR3. The germline V and J ends were trimmed by 4 bases and 6 bases, with 16 bases remaining between them. CDR1 is LNHDA and CDR2 is SQIVND in the germline V gene (reference sequence). Using reference TRBV19 and TRBJ2-1 for the parts outside the CDR3, the full variable domain is DGGITQSPKYLFRKEGQNVTLSCEQNLNHDAMYWYRQDPGQGLRLIYYSQIVNDFQKGDIAEGYSVSREKKESFPLTVTSAQKNPTAFYLCASSNDWTPFNEQFFGPGTRLTVL.

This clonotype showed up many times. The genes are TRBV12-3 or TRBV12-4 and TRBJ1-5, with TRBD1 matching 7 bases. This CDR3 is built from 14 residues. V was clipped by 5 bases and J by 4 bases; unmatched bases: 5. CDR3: CASSGGQPNQPQHF. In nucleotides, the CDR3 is TGTGCCAGCAGTGGGGGACAGCCGAATCAGCCCCAGCATTTT.